The 30 T cell receptor beta chains listed next were all sequenced from one sample in a study of beta chain features in type 1 diabetes. Expressed TCRB transcripts were sequenced, since all the RNA that had been isolated was reverse transcribed. Libraries were prepared by immunoSEQ multiplex PCR; TCRdb keeps only in-frame clonotypes and omits some of them. Of about 160,000 clones detected, about 7.9% appear once; the ten largest clones hold 0.5%. No antigen has been identified for these receptors. Study results and caveats: Patients with Type 1 diabetes showed moderately but significantly shorter TCRB CDR3s in all four CD4+ subsets.

Material for sequencing was central memory CD4+ T cells from blood. Receptors were obtained from a man between 18 and 35 years old with type 1 diabetes.

This clone was found a few times. This chain uses TRBV13 with TRBJ2-7; 12 positions agree with TRBD2. Germline V gene data show CDR1 as PRHDT and CDR2 as FYEKMQ (reference sequence). The CDR3 has 15 residues. Germline trimming cut 5 bases from V and 6 bases from J; bases unmatched to any gene: 8. The CDR3 sequence is CASSLSSGRGLEQYF. The DNA for the CDR3 is TGTGCCAGCAGCCTTTCTAGCGGGAGGGGACTCGAGCAGTACTTC.

The chain recombines TRBV7-2 with TRBJ2-7; a weak D match, TRBD2 (5 bases). Trimming took 6 bases from V and 4 from J, leaving 10 bases between them. Germline V CDR1 and CDR2: SGHTA, FQGNSA. The CDR3 has 12 amino acids. CDR3 amino acids: CASRRVPYEQYF. In DNA form, the CDR3 reads TGTGCCAGCAGGCGGGTTCCGTACGAGCAGTACTTC. Looking up the rest from reference TRBV7-2 and TRBJ2-7 gives the full variable domain: GAGVSQSPSNKVTEKGKDVELRCDPISGHTALYWYRQSLGQGLEFLIYFQGNSAPDKSGLPSDRFSAERTGGSVSTLTIQRTQQEDSAVYLCASRRVPYEQYFGPGTRLTVT.

The chain recombines TRBV28 with TRBJ1-4; D call uncertain. Trimming removed 4 bases from V and 4 bases from J, with 10 bases in between. Germline assignment: CDR1 MDHEN and CDR2 SYDVKM. The CDR3 is made up of 14 amino acids. The CDR3 is CASSSPERNEKLFF. The CDR3 DNA reads TGTGCCAGCAGTTCCCCAGAACGTAATGAAAAACTGTTTTTT.

There are a few counts of this clone. This chain uses TRBV15 with TRBJ2-5; 7 bases align to TRBD1. Unmatched junction bases numbered 5, after V lost 8 bases and J lost 2 bases. Germline lookup yields CDR1 LNHNV and CDR2 YYDKDF (reference sequence). This CDR3 region has 13 residues. CDR3 amino acids: CATRDSNQETQYF. The CDR3 DNA sequence: TGTGCCACCCGGGACAGTAATCAAGAGACCCAGTACTTC.

The rearrangement uses TRBV2 and TRBJ1-1, with a weak D call TRBD1 (6 bases). The germline V gene encodes CDR1 SNHLY and CDR2 FYNNEI. Trimming pared 8 bases from V and 5 bases from J, leaving 21 bases between. This CDR3 has 15 amino acids. The DNA of the CDR3 is TGTGCCAGCCGCCTAACCCGACAGGCTCAGACTGAAGCTTTCTTT. As protein: CASRLTRQAQTEAFF.

The chain is built from TRBV25-1 and TRBJ1-6; 9 nucleotides align to TRBD1. V lost 6 bases, J lost 8 bases, and 8 bases stayed unmatched. From germline, CDR1 is MGHDK and CDR2 SYGVNS. This CDR3 is built from 15 residues. In DNA, the CDR3 is TGTGCCAGCAGGACAGGGGGAGGGGTTGATTCACCCCTCCACTTT. Encoded protein: CASRTGGGVDSPLHF.

The rearrangement uses TRBV7-2 and TRBJ1-2, with 8 bases identical to TRBD1. Germline CDR1 is SGHTA and CDR2 is FQGNSA. This CDR3 spans 14 amino acids. V dropped 5 bases and J dropped 8; count of bases not matched to a gene: 10. DNA of the CDR3: TGTGCCAGCAGCCCTCGGACAGGGCGGGTCGGCTACACCTTC. It translates to CASSPRTGRVGYTF.

The chain links TRBV7-2 to TRBJ1-4, with unresolved D. Trimming stripped 2 bases from V and 7 bases from J, with 14 bases between. Germline CDR1 SGHTA, CDR2 FQGNSA. The CDR3 totals 15 residues. CDR3 region: CASSLRSHGGEKLFF. DNA for the CDR3: TGTGCCAGCAGCTTACGAAGTCACGGAGGTGAAAAACTGTTTTTT. Full variable domain (rest looked up from reference TRBV7-2 and TRBJ1-4): GAGVSQSPSNKVTEKGKDVELRCDPISGHTALYWYRQSLGQGLEFLIYFQGNSAPDKSGLPSDRFSAERTGGSVSTLTIQRTQQEDSAVYLCASSLRSHGGEKLFFGSGTQLSVL.

This clone was detected ten times or more. The rearrangement joins TRBV6-6 to TRBJ1-2, with D maybe TRBD1 (6 bases). This CDR3 has 14 residues. Trimming took off 7 bases at V and 8 bases at J, with 20 bases between the two ends. The germline V gene has CDR1 MNHNY and CDR2 SVGAGI (reference sequence). CDR3 loop: CASNDNTGSWGYTF. CDR3 coding DNA: TGTGCCAGCAACGATAACACAGGGTCATGGGGCTACACCTTC.

This clone was detected only a few times. The V gene is TRBV5-6, the J gene TRBJ2-2, with 8 nucleotides matching TRBD2. The J segment lost 5 bases and the V segment lost 3 bases, leaving 9 bases of the junction unmatched. The CDR3 loop spans 16 amino acids. In germline, CDR1 is SGHDT, CDR2 YYEEEE. This CDR3 reads CASSSGSGRFTGELFF. In nucleotides, the CDR3 is TGTGCCAGCAGCTCCGGAAGCGGGAGATTTACCGGGGAGCTGTTTTTT.

J is TRBJ2-7 and V is TRBV7-2; D ambiguous. Germline values: CDR1 SGHTA, CDR2 FQGNSA. The ends were cut back, 3 bases at V and 7 bases at J, with 10 bases in the middle. The CDR3 is 12 residues long. The CDR3 region is CASSFSTSEQYF. CDR3 bases: TGTGCCAGCAGCTTCTCCACTTCTGAGCAGTACTTC.

The V call is TRBV7-2, the J call TRBJ2-1; D possibly corresponds to TRBD1 (6 bases). CDR3 length: 18 amino acids. V gave up 5 bases and J gave up 10 bases, with 30 bases separating them. Germline CDR1 SGHTA, CDR2 FQGNSA. The CDR3 DNA is TGTGCCAGCAGCGTTGAAGGGAAATCCGGGCAGGGGCCCCGGGAGCAGTTCTTC. The encoded protein is CASSVEGKSGQGPREQFF.

A few counts support this clone. The V gene is TRBV23-1, the J gene TRBJ1-1, with TRBD1 matching 8 bases. TRBV23-1 is classed as an ORF, of uncertain function. The CDR3 covers 17 residues. V lost 0 bases, J lost 11 bases, and 17 bases stayed unmatched. The CDR3 DNA follows: TGCGCCAGCAGTCAATCGGCGATGGAGACAGGGGACCTTGAGGCTTTCTTT. Translating it yields CASSQSAMETGDLEAFF.

The rearrangement links TRBV5-6 to TRBJ2-5; D ambiguous. The length of the CDR3 is 11 residues. Germline loops: CDR1 SGHDT, CDR2 YYEEEE. V lost 4 bases and J 8 bases, leaving 9 bases between the germline ends. CDR3 coding DNA: TGTGCCAGCAGCGCGACTTTTACCCAGTACTTC. Protein: CASSATFTQYF. The full variable domain, completed using reference TRBV5-6 and TRBJ2-5, is DAGVTQSPTHLIKTRGQQVTLRCSPKSGHDTVSWYQQALGQGPQFIFQYYEEEERQRGNFPDRFSGHQFPNYSSELNVNALLLGDSALYLCASSATFTQYFGPGTRLLVL.

The V and J genes are TRBV6-6 and TRBJ2-3; unclear D gene. The CDR3 spans 11 residues. The V gene lost 8 bases and the J gene lost 1 base, with 4 bases spanning the gap. Per the germline V gene, CDR1 is MNHNY and CDR2 is SVGAGI (reference sequence). This CDR3 is CASGRTDTQYF. DNA of the CDR3: TGTGCCAGCGGCCGCACAGATACGCAGTATTTT.

This clone was counted between two and nine times. The chain couples TRBV13 to TRBJ1-1; D might be TRBD1 (5 bases). This CDR3 contains 12 residues. The V gene lost 2 bases and the J gene lost 6 bases, with 7 bases spanning the gap. Per the germline V gene, CDR1 is PRHDT and CDR2 is FYEKMQ (reference sequence). In DNA form, the CDR3 reads TGTGCCAGCAGCTTACTACAGGCTGAAGCTTTCTTT. It is translated as CASSLLQAEAFF.

This clone turned up a few times. The chain uses TRBV27 and TRBJ2-3, with 12 nucleotides matching TRBD1. The trim removed 2 bases at V and 4 bases at J, leaving 10 bases unmatched. The CDR3 is 18 residues long. Germline CDR1 MNHEY, CDR2 SMNVEV (reference sequence). The CDR3 region has the DNA TGTGCCAGCAGTTTAATTCCGGGGACAGGGGGCAATGCAGATACGCAGTATTTT. Its protein product is CASSLIPGTGGNADTQYF.

This clone has a handful of counts. This chain links TRBV7-2 with TRBJ2-7; perhaps TRBD2 as D (5 bases). Germline-derived CDR1 and CDR2 are SGHTA and FQGNSA. Deletions cut 0 bases from V and 9 bases from J, with 9 bases between. The CDR3 length is 12 residues. CDR3 coding DNA: TGTGCCAGCAGCTTAGCGAGGGAGTCGCAGTACTTC. This codes for CASSLARESQYF.

This clone was seen a handful of times. The chain couples TRBV6-1 to TRBJ2-2; maybe TRBD1 (5 bases). The CDR3 is made up of 14 amino acids. Germline CDR1 is MNHNS and CDR2 is SASEGT. Between the trimmed V and J ends, which lost 7 bases and 1 base, there was a span of 10 bases. The CDR3 reads CASTPTGNTGELFF. In nucleotides, the CDR3 is TGTGCCAGCACCCCAACAGGGAACACCGGGGAGCTGTTTTTT.

This clone was recorded many times. This chain joins TRBV19 and TRBJ2-2; perhaps TRBD2 as D (5 bases). V lost 5 bases and J 5 bases, leaving 9 bases between the germline ends. Germline-derived CDR1 and CDR2 are LNHDA and SQIVND (reference sequence). This CDR3 is built from 13 residues. This chain's CDR3 is CASSPSGTGELFF. The CDR3 bases are TGTGCCAGTAGTCCCTCGGGGACCGGGGAGCTGTTTTTT.

This clone has just a few counts. The junction differs from germline at one of its ends, possibly a read error. The CDR3 region has the DNA TGTGCCAGCAGTCTATACGGGGGAGAGGATGGCTACACCTTC. Protein sequence: CASSLYGGEDGYTF. This chain joins TRBV10-3 and TRBJ1-2; weak D call: TRBD1 (5 bases). The CDR3 runs 14 residues. Germline V CDR1 and CDR2: ENHRY, SYGVKD.

Only a few counts were recorded for this clone. The chain recombines TRBV28 with TRBJ2-7; the match to TRBD2 covers 14 bases. With V trimmed by 6 bases and J by 4 bases, 5 bases remained unmatched. The germline V gene has CDR1 MDHEN and CDR2 SYDVKM. This CDR3 is built from 15 residues. The CDR3 protein is CASRGTSGSQYEQYF. CDR3 nucleotide sequence: TGTGCCAGCAGGGGGACTAGCGGGAGTCAATACGAGCAGTACTTC.

The CDR3 loop is CASSQGASDTQYF. CDR3 coding DNA: TGTGCCAGCAGCCAGGGGGCCTCAGATACGCAGTATTTT. The chain recombines TRBV2 with TRBJ2-3, with TRBD1 matching over 8 bases. The germline V gene encodes CDR1 SNHLY and CDR2 FYNNEI. V lost 6 bases, J lost 4 bases, and 3 bases stayed unmatched. The CDR3 spans 13 residues.

The genes are TRBV7-2 and TRBJ1-1; D call uncertain. CDR1 and CDR2 (germline): SGHTA, FQGNSA. This CDR3 is built from 12 residues. The ends were cut back, 1 base at V and 8 bases at J, with 8 bases in the middle. The CDR3 coding sequence is TGTGCCAGCAGCTTAGATGAGTTGGAAGCTTTCTTT. This encodes CASSLDELEAFF.

This clone was found a few times. The sample has other DNA sequences that encode this CDR3 too. The chain has TRBV18 and TRBJ1-5; the D is unclear. Trimming removed 2 bases at V and 6 bases at J, with 11 bases between. The CDR3 contains 14 residues. CDR1 KGHSH and CDR2 LQKENI come from the germline V gene. For the CDR3, the DNA is TGTGCCAGCTCACCATCCGGAGTTGGTCAGCCCCAGCATTTT. Translating gives CASSPSGVGQPQHF.

The V gene is TRBV19, the J gene TRBJ1-5; D unresolved. This CDR3 contains 16 residues. Per the germline V gene, CDR1 is LNHDA and CDR2 is SQIVND (reference sequence). V was pared by 3 bases and J by 2 bases, with 14 bases between. The CDR3 DNA sequence: TGTGCCAGTAGTATCCCGTGGAGAGGTGGCAATCAGCCCCAGCATTTT. As protein: CASSIPWRGGNQPQHF.

This clone was seen a handful of times. The rearrangement uses TRBV5-4 and TRBJ2-3; 8 nucleotides agree with TRBD2. The CDR3 extends over 16 amino acids. After removal of 3 bases from V and 0 bases from J, the junction contained 6 bases not matched to a gene. Germline V CDR1 and CDR2: SGHNT, YYREEE (reference sequence). The CDR3 loop reads CASSSMQRGSTDTQYF. The CDR3 bases are TGTGCCAGCAGCTCGATGCAGCGGGGGAGCACAGATACGCAGTATTTT.

This clone turned up a few times. This rearrangement joins TRBV29-1 to TRBJ1-4; possibly TRBD1 for D (5 bases). Germline CDR1 and CDR2: SQVTM and ANQGSEA. Between the trimmed V and J ends, which lost 7 bases and 6 bases, there was a span of 12 bases. The CDR3 contains 12 residues. Here the CDR3 DNA reads TGCAGCGGCGGGACGGACTATGAAAAACTGTTTTTT. This encodes CSGGTDYEKLFF.

The sample holds a few counts of this clone. The rearrangement uses TRBV9 and TRBJ1-3, with D perhaps matching TRBD1 (5 bases). Trimming shortened V by 4 bases and J by 0 bases, and 11 bases separated the two germline ends. The CDR3 has 15 residues. Looked up from germline, CDR1 is SGDLS and CDR2 is YYNGEE. The DNA of the CDR3 is TGTGCCAGCAGCCCCAGACAGAGCTCTGGAAACACCATATATTTT. Residues: CASSPRQSSGNTIYF.

This rearrangement joins TRBV6-5 to TRBJ2-7, with a weak D call TRBD1 (6 bases). Germline V gene sequence: CDR1 MNHEY, CDR2 SVGAGI. V lost 6 bases and J 3 bases, leaving 18 bases between the germline ends. This CDR3 contains 15 residues. This CDR3 is CASSPTARTDYEQYF. The CDR3 DNA follows: TGTGCCAGCAGCCCTACGGCGCGGACAGACTACGAGCAGTACTTC.